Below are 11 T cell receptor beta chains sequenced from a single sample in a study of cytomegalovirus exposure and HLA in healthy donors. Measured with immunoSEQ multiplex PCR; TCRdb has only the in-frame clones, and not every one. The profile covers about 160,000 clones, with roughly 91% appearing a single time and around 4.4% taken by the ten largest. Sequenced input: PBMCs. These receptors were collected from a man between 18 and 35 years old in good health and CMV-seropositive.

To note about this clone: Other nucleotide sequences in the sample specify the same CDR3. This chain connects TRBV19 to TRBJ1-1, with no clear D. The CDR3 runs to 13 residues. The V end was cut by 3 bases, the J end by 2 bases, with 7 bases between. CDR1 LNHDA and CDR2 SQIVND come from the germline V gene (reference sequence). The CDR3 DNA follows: TGTGCCAGTAGTATCACAGAAAACACTGAAGCTTTCTTT. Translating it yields CASSITENTEAFF.

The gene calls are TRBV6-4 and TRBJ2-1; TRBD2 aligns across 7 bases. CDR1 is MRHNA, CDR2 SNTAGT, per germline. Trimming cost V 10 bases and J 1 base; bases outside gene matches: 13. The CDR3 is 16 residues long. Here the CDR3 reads CAKPEGTTPSYNEQFF. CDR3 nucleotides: TGTGCCAAGCCCGAGGGGACTACCCCTTCCTACAATGAGCAGTTCTTC.

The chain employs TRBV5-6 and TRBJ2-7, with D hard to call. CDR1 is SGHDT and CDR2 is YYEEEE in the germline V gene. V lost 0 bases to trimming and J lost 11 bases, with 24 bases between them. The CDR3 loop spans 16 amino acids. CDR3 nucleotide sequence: TGTGCCAGCAGCTTGGTCAGGCTGGCTTTCTCTGAACACGAGTACTTC. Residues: CASSLVRLAFSEHEYF.

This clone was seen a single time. Here the CDR3 DNA reads TGTGCCAGTAGCCCAGGACAGGACCCCTACGAGCAGTACTTC. This sequence encodes CASSPGQDPYEQYF. The V gene is TRBV19, the J gene TRBJ2-7; 7 bases match TRBD1. Germline V gives CDR1 LNHDA, CDR2 SQIVND (reference sequence). The CDR3 loop spans 14 amino acids. V lost 6 bases to trimming and J lost 2 bases; unmatched junction nucleotides: 7.

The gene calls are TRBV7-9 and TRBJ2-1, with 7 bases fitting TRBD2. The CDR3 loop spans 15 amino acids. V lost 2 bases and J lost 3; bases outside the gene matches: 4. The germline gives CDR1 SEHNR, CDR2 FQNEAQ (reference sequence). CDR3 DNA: TGTGCCAGCAGCTTAACTGGCGGGAGCTACAATGAGCAGTTCTTC. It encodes CASSLTGGSYNEQFF.

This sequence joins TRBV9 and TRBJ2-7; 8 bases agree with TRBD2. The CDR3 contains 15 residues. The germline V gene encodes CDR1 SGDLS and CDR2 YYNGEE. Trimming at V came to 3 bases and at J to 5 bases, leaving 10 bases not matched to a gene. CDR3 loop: CASSGTGTSLHEQYF. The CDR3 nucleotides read TGTGCCAGCAGCGGTACCGGGACTAGTCTCCACGAGCAGTACTTC.

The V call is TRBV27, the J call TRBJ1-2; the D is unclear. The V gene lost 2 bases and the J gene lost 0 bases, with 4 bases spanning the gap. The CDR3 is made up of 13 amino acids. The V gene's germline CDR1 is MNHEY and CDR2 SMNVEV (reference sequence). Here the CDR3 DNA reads TGTGCCAGCAGTTTACGGTCTAACTATGGCTACACCTTC. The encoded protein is CASSLRSNYGYTF.

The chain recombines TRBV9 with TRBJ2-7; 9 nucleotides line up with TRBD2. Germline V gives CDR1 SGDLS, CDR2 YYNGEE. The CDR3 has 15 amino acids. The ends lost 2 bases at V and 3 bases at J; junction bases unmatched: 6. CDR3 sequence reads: CASSVGLAGRYEQYF. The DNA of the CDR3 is TGTGCCAGCAGCGTGGGGCTAGCGGGGCGCTACGAGCAGTACTTC.

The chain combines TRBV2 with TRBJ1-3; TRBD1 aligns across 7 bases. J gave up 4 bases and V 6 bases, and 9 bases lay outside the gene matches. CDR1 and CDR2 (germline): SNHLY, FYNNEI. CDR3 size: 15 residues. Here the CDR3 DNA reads TGTGCCAGCAGCCCCAGGGGGGCGATGGGAAACACCATATATTTT. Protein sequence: CASSPRGAMGNTIYF.

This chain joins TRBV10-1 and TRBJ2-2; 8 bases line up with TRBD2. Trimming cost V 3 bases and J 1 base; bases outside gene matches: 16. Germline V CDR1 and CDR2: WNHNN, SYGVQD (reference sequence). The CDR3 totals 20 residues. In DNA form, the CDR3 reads TGCGCCAGCAGTGATTTACCCCACCGGTTCGGGAGGGGGAACACCGGGGAGCTGTTTTTT. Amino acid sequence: CASSDLPHRFGRGNTGELFF.

The CDR3 here is CASSLTRDTGEAFF. CDR3 coding DNA: TGTGCCAGCAGCTTAACCCGGGACACGGGAGAAGCTTTCTTT. J is TRBJ1-1 and V is TRBV7-3, with a tentative D call TRBD1 (6 bases). The V gene's germline CDR1 is SGHTA and CDR2 FQGTGA. The CDR3 has 14 amino acids. V was cut by 0 bases and J by 8 bases, with 13 bases left in between.